This record concerns one T cell receptor (beta chain) sequence. As yet, its antigen is unknown. At one end the junction does not follow the germline gene, possibly because of a read error. CDR1 and CDR2 from the germline V gene are SEHNR and FQNEAQ (reference sequence). CDR3 length equals 13 residues. The data are from a study of cytomegalovirus exposure and HLA in healthy donors. Overall study context: An early release of data contained 75 million to 90 million unique TCRs, which came from HLA-typed donors.

The study's findings and limits: Reports described diagnosis of cytomegalovirus status by the classifier as highly specific and sensitive.

PCR used 60 Vbeta primers and 13 Jbeta primers. In the original workflow: Some 80 million unique TCR beta chains, roughly 11 million shared, were counted in a later analysis. TCRdb's table, derived via immunoSEQ multiplex PCR, lists solely in-frame clones and lacks some. The V and J calls and clone size come from that table; D and trimming were worked out from the DNA. The sample includes about 190,000 clones, 82% of them seen just once. The chain recombines TRBV7-9 with TRBJ2-7; D not resolved. Sequencing input: PBMCs. This receptor was taken from a woman aged 18-30 years in good health and CMV-seronegative. CDR3 sequence (DNA): TGTTCCAGCAGCTTTGAGAGCTCCTACGAGCAGTACTTC. This gives the protein CSSSFESSYEQYF.